The following is a TCR beta chain sequence with its context. Its antigen is not known. Exclusion of a patient resulted from uncontrolled infection, other autoimmune disease, pregnancy or lactation. Clinical symptoms, serum thyroxine and TRAb, thyroid ultrasound and orbital computed tomography were used for the diagnoses. The data were taken from a study of T cells in Graves' hyperthyroidism and ophthalmopathy. Amplification of TCR beta CDR3 regions used RNA as the template. Using the HTBI primer set, a first-round RT-PCR was run on the TCR CDR3. Each CDR3 protein is one row after TCRdb ran MiXCR on the multiplex PCR reads. This sample carries about 380,000 distinct CDR3 sequences, around a sixth of them seen once, and the ten largest clones take 35% to 50%. Regarding the study as a whole: In blood, most of the thyroid clonotypes expanded above 0.001 were also present. Ophthalmopathy was predicted by the model a median of 6.5 months ahead of onset.

The CDR3 runs to 14 residues. The germline V and J ends were trimmed by 4 bases and 0 bases, with 12 bases remaining between them. The germline V gene has CDR1 DFQATT and CDR2 SNEGSKA (reference sequence). Sequenced material: blood. This sequence was found in a man aged 18 to 29 with Graves' ophthalmopathy. This chain connects TRBV20-1 to TRBJ1-1; D ambiguous. The CDR3 sequence: CSATTFKMNTEAFF. CDR3 DNA sequence: TGCAGTGCTACGACCTTTAAAATGAACACTGAAGCTTTCTTT.